This T cell receptor beta chain appears in the sequencing data of a study of T cells after yellow fever vaccination (dated by TCRdb to between 2017 and 2020). For the wider study: The SMART-Seq v4 Ultra Low Input RNA kit was used to prepare libraries from fractions with low cell numbers. Bulk TCR alpha and beta repertoires were sequenced longitudinally to track T-cell clones before and after primary and booster YFV17D yellow fever vaccination. Two healthy male donors, one aged 18 to 29 and one aged 30 to 40 years, made up the cohort. Blood samples were taken at several timepoints before and after primary and secondary immunization, and bulk PBMC replicates and cell subsets were isolated. Study-wide findings and limitations: A small fraction of clonotypes showed up in both the CD4 and CD8 compartments, probably as a result of convergent recombination. Because only a couple of donors were included in the study, the extent to which the findings can be generalized is limited. Computational filtering was required because FACS-sorted repertoires could contain abundant contaminating clonotypes from the bulk population. After the booster, most of the clones that had expanded following primary vaccination were detected again (roughly 96% of CD4 and 80% to 90% of CD8), which suggests that memory was broadly maintained. Compared with the primary T-cell response, the secondary T-cell response was weaker but faster, peaking on day 5 rather than day 15.

This clonotype has a handful of counts. The specificity of this receptor is unknown. No much larger clone is present one base from it, and per-base qualities are unavailable. TCR cDNA was synthesized by 5'RACE template switching, which introduced a universal primer site and unique molecular identifiers. cDNA synthesis was primed from both the TCR alpha and TCR beta constant segments. Library amplification used two PCR steps, and the second PCR step added sample barcodes and sequencing adapters. Sequencing of the libraries was done on either Illumina HiSeq 2500 (2x100 bp) or NovaSeq (2x150 bp). In the paper's pipeline: Demultiplexing of reads and collapsing into UMI consensus sequences were performed with MIGEC, and V(D)J alignment was carried out with MiXCR. Clonotypes responding to the vaccine were identified with edgeR on replicate PBMC samples, with the criteria of FDR below 0.01 and a log2 fold change above 5 up to day 15. Bulk clonotypes were assigned CD4 or CD8 identity according to which sequenced CD4 or CD8 repertoire held them at higher abundance. TCRdb reworked the public reads: Q25 trimming with fastp, MiXCR clone assembly, productive beta chains retained. CDR3 protein sequences are deduplicated, and each keeps its most common genes and DNA. The V and J calls shown here were made by TCRdb, not taken from the authors' results. This sample is represented by hundreds of thousands of distinct CDR3 sequences; about 13% of them were singletons. The ten largest clones add up to more than 12% of the sample.

The germline V gene encodes CDR1 WSHSY and CDR2 SAAADI. The CDR3 holds 18 amino acids from the cysteine to the phenylalanine. Only CDR3 DNA is held: 54 bases, read in frame from base 1. V is cut by 5 bases and J by 7 bases, and the space between the germline ends is 29 bases. This specimen's treatment or condition label, per the study, means: live attenuated yellow fever vaccine strain. At every blood-draw timepoint, two biological replicates of bulk PBMCs were collected. A standard Ficoll-Paque protocol was used to isolate PBMCs from peripheral blood. RNA was extracted with TriZol from bulk PBMCs, CD4 and CD8 fractions, and dextramer-positive and dextramer-negative fractions.

The source was PBMCs, collected on the day of the yellow fever booster vaccination. The rearranged segments are TRBV10-2 and TRBJ1-2, with TRBD1 perhaps the D gene, on 5 matching bases. The clonotype was recovered from a man younger than 40 who received the YFV17D yellow fever vaccine. The DNA sequence is as follows: TGCGCCAGCAGTATAAGGAGTTATAGGGACTTTGGAACTAGTGGCTACACCTTC. Translated, this gives CASSIRSYRDFGTSGYTF.